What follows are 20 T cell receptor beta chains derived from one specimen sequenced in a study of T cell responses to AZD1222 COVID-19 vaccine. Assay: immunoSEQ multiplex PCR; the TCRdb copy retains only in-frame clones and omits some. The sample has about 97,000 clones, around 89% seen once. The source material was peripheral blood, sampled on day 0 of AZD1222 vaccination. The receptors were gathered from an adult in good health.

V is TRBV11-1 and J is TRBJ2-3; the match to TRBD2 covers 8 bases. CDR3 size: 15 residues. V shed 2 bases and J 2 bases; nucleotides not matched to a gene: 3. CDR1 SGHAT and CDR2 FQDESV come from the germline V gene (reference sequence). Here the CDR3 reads CASSLSGGITDTQYF. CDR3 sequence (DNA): TGTGCCAGCAGCTTAAGCGGGGGAATCACAGATACGCAGTATTTT.

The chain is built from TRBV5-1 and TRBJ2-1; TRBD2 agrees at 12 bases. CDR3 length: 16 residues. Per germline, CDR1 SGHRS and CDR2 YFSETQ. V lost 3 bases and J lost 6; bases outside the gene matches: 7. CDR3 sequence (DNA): TGCGCCAGCAGCTCCGAGACTAGCGGGAGTCCCAATGAGCAGTTCTTC. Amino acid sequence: CASSSETSGSPNEQFF.

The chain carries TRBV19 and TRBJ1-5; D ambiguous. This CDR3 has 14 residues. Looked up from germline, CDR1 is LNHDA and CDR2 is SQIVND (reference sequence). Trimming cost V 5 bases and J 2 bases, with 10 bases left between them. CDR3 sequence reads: CASSLRVGNQPQHF. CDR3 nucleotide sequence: TGTGCCAGTAGTTTAAGGGTCGGCAATCAGCCCCAGCATTTT.

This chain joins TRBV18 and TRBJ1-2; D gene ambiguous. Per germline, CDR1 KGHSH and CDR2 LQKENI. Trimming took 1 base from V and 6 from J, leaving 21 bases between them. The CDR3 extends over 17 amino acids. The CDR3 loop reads CASSPRSPTSRIDGYTF. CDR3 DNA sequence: TGTGCCAGCTCACCACGGAGTCCTACCAGCAGAATCGATGGCTACACCTTC.

CDR3 in DNA: TGTGCCAGCAGACACGACAGGAACACTGAAGCTTTCTTT. Translation gives CASRHDRNTEAFF. The V call is TRBV6-5, the J call TRBJ1-1, with D perhaps TRBD1 (5 bases). V was shortened by 6 bases and J by 1 base, with 9 bases between the two germline ends. Germline lookup yields CDR1 MNHEY and CDR2 SVGAGI. The CDR3 length is 13 residues.

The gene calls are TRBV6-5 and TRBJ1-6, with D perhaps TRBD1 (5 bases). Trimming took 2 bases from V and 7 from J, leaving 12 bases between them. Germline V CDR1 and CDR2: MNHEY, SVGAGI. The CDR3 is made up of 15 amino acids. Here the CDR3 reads CASSYRGTSNSPLHF. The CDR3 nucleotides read TGTGCCAGCAGTTACCGAGGGACGTCAAATTCACCCCTCCACTTT.

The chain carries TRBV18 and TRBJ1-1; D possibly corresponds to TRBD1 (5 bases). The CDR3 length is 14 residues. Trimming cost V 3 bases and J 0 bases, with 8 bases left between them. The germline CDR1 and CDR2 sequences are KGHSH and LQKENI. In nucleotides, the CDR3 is TGTGCCAGCTCACCTGGGACCTTGAACACTGAAGCTTTCTTT. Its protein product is CASSPGTLNTEAFF. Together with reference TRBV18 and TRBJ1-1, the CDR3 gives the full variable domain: NAGVMQNPRHLVRRRGQEARLRCSPMKGHSHVYWYRQLPEEGLKFMVYLQKENIIDESGMPKERFSAEFPKEGPSILRIQQVVRGDSAAYFCASSPGTLNTEAFFGQGTRLTVV.

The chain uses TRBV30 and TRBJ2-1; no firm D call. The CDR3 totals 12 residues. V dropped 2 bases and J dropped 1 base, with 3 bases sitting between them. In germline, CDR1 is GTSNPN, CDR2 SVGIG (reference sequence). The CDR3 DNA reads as TGTGCCTGGAGTCTATCCTACAATGAGCAGTTCTTC. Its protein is CAWSLSYNEQFF.

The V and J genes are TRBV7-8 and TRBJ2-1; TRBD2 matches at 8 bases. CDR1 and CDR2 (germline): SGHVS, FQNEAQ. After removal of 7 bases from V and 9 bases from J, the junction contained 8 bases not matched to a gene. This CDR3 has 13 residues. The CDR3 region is CASIRGAGGEQFF. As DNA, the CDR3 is TGTGCCAGCATCCGGGGGGCGGGAGGTGAGCAGTTCTTC.

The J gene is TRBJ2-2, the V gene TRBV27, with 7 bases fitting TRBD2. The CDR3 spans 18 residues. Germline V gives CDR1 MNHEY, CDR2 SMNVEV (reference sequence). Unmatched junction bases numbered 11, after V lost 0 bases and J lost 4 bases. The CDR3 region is CASSLSFPSGYSTGELFF. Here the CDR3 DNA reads TGTGCCAGCAGTTTATCCTTCCCTAGCGGTTATAGCACCGGGGAGCTGTTTTTT.

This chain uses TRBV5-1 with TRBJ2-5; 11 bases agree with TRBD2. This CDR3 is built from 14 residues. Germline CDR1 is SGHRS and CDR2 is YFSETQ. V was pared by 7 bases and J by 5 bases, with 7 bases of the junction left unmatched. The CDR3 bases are TGCGCCAGCTTTAGCGGGAGGGCCGGGGAGACCCAGTACTTC. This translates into CASFSGRAGETQYF.

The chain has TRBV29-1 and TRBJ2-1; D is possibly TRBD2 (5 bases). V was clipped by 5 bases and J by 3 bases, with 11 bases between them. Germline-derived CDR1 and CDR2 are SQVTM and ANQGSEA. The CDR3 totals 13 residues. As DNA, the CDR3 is TGCAGCGTTATCCCTAGCAGCTACAATGAGCAGTTCTTC. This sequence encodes CSVIPSSYNEQFF.

The CDR3 DNA reads as TGCAGTGCTAGTCCTCGGACGAGGAACACCGGGGAGCTGTTTTTT. The encoded protein is CSASPRTRNTGELFF. The genes are TRBV20-1 and TRBJ2-2; no firm D call. This CDR3 is 15 amino acids long. Germline V gene lookup returns CDR1 DFQATT and CDR2 SNEGSKA (reference sequence). V lost 3 bases and J lost 1, with 12 bases in between.

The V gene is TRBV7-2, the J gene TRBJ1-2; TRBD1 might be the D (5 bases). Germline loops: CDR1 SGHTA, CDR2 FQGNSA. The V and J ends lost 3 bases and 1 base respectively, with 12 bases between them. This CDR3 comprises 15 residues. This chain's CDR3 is CASSFRDGVNYGYTF. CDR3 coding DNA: TGTGCCAGCAGCTTCCGGGACGGAGTTAACTATGGCTACACCTTC.

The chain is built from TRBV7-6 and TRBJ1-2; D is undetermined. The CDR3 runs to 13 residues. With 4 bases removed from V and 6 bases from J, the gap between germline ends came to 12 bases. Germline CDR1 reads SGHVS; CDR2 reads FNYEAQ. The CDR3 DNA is TGTGCCAGCAGCTACGCGGGAGCGAATGGCTACACCTTC. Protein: CASSYAGANGYTF.

The CDR3, as DNA: TGTGCCACCAGACCGGGAGATAACTATGGCTACACCTTC. Translated, it gives CATRPGDNYGYTF. The V gene is TRBV24-1, the J gene TRBJ1-2; D ambiguous. The CDR3 extends over 13 amino acids. From germline, CDR1 is KGHDR and CDR2 SFDVKD. Between the trimmed V and J ends, which lost 7 bases and 1 base, there was a span of 9 bases.

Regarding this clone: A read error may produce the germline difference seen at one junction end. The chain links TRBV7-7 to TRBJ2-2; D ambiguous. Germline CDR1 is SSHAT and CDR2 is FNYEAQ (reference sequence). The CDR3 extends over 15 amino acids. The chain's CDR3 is CASSFSRENTGELFF. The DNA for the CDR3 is TGTGCTAGCAGCTTCTCGCGAGAGAACACCGGGGAGCTGTTTTTT.

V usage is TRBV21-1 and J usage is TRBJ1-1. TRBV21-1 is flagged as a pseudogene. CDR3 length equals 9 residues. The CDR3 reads CASKRAAFF. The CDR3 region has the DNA TGTGCCAGCAAGCGAGCAGCTTTCTTT.

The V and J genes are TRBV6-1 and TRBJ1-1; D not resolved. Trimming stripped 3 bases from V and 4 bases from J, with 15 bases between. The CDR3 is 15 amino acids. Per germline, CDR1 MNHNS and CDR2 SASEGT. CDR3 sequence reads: CASSDVTLWGTEAFF. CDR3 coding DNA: TGTGCCAGCAGTGATGTGACGCTTTGGGGCACTGAAGCTTTCTTT.

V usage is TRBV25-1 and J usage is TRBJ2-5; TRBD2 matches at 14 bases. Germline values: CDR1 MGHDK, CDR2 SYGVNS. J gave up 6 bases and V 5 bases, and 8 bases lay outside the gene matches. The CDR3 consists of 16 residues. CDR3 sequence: CASSWGTSGSSKTQYF. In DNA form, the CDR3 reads TGTGCCAGCAGTTGGGGGACTAGCGGGAGTTCAAAGACCCAGTACTTC.